Listed here are 15 T cell receptor beta chains from one sample, sequenced in a study of long-term antiretroviral therapy in people with HIV. Version v3.0 of the immunoSEQ assay ran at survey level. Method: immunoSEQ multiplex PCR; TCRdb's copy keeps in-frame clones and lacks some. This sample has 45,000 or so clones, with about 96% found just once. The sample consisted of unsorted PBMCs, taken 3.7 years after starting antiretroviral therapy. All receptors come from a woman in her forties or fifties with HIV.

The chain uses TRBV2 and TRBJ1-4, with TRBD1 as a possible D gene (6 bases). Trimming pared 3 bases from V and 2 bases from J, leaving 13 bases between. Per the germline V gene, CDR1 is SNHLY and CDR2 is FYNNEI. There are 16 residues in the CDR3. CDR3 in amino acids: CASSEDRARTNEKLFF. Here the CDR3 DNA reads TGTGCCAGCAGTGAGGACAGAGCTAGGACTAATGAAAAACTGTTTTTT.

The J gene is TRBJ2-3, the V gene TRBV9; a possible D gene is TRBD2 (5 bases). The germline V gene has CDR1 SGDLS and CDR2 YYNGEE. V gave up 5 bases and J gave up 3 bases, with 13 bases separating them. This CDR3 is built from 14 residues. The CDR3 sequence is CASRVSTGTDTQYF. CDR3 nucleotide sequence: TGTGCCAGCAGGGTGTCAACGGGGACAGATACGCAGTATTTT.

The sample holds a few counts of this clone. Here the CDR3 DNA reads TGTGCCAGCAGCTTAGGCCAGAGCTCCTATAATTCACCCCTCCACTTT. It translates to CASSLGQSSYNSPLHF. The chain is built from TRBV11-2 and TRBJ1-6; D not resolved. Trimming pared 1 base from V and 0 bases from J, leaving 7 bases between. CDR3 size: 16 residues. Germline CDR1 is SGHAT and CDR2 is FQNNGV.

The chain couples TRBV5-6 to TRBJ2-7, with D uncertain. The CDR3 length is 12 residues. V lost 7 bases and J lost 0, with 8 bases in between. The germline CDR1 and CDR2 sequences are SGHDT and YYEEEE. The CDR3 nucleotides are TGTGCCAGCGAGGCTACCTCCTACGAGCAGTACTTC. This gives the protein CASEATSYEQYF. Together with reference TRBV5-6 and TRBJ2-7, the CDR3 gives the full variable domain: DAGVTQSPTHLIKTRGQQVTLRCSPKSGHDTVSWYQQALGQGPQFIFQYYEEEERQRGNFPDRFSGHQFPNYSSELNVNALLLGDSALYLCASEATSYEQYFGPGTRLTVT.

This CDR3 is CASSGTSKETQYF. The DNA for the CDR3 is TGTGCCAGCAGCGGAACAAGTAAAGAGACCCAGTACTTC. The chain recombines TRBV9 with TRBJ2-5; D not resolved. CDR1 and CDR2 from the germline V gene are SGDLS and YYNGEE. V lost 3 bases, J lost 3 bases, and 9 bases lay in between. The CDR3 consists of 13 residues.

This clone was seen a single time. The J gene is TRBJ1-4, the V gene TRBV6-5, with D possibly matching TRBD1 (6 bases). The CDR3 totals 15 residues. The germline V gene encodes CDR1 MNHEY and CDR2 SVGAGI. V was cut by 8 bases and J by 7 bases, with 20 bases left in between. CDR3 bases: TGTGCCAGCGCAAGCGGGGGGCGCGGATCTGAAAAACTGTTTTTT. Amino acids: CASASGGRGSEKLFF.

The chain links TRBV5-6 to TRBJ2-2; TRBD1 is a possible D gene (5 bases). The V and J ends lost 6 bases and 4 bases respectively, with 16 bases between them. Germline V gene sequence: CDR1 SGHDT, CDR2 YYEEEE. The CDR3 extends over 15 amino acids. CDR3 in DNA: TGTGCCAGCACCTACACGACAGCCCTCACCGGGGAGCTGTTTTTT. Translated: CASTYTTALTGELFF.

The chain carries TRBV6-5 and TRBJ2-7, with D perhaps matching TRBD1 (5 bases). V gave up 7 bases and J gave up 5 bases, with 15 bases separating them. The CDR3 loop spans 13 amino acids. Germline CDR1 MNHEY, CDR2 SVGAGI. CDR3 amino acids: CASIKPGLDEQYF. The DNA of the CDR3 is TGTGCCAGCATCAAACCAGGGTTGGACGAGCAGTACTTC.

The chain joins TRBV7-9 to TRBJ2-1, with 11 bases that match TRBD2. This CDR3 spans 15 amino acids. Trimming cost V 6 bases and J 4 bases; bases outside gene matches: 5. Germline V gene data show CDR1 as SEHNR and CDR2 as FQNEAQ (reference sequence). CDR3 sequence: CASSTTSGGYNEQFF. The CDR3 nucleotides read TGTGCCAGCAGTACAACTAGCGGGGGTTACAATGAGCAGTTCTTC.

In nucleotides, the CDR3 is TGTGCCTGGAGTTTGGGCAGACTGAACACTGAAGCTTTCTTT. Its translation is CAWSLGRLNTEAFF. The chain uses TRBV30 and TRBJ1-1; D uncertain. Trimming stripped 2 bases from V and 0 bases from J, with 10 bases between. The CDR3 is made up of 14 amino acids. Germline lookup yields CDR1 GTSNPN and CDR2 SVGIG (reference sequence).

This clone came up once. The chain carries TRBV7-8 and TRBJ1-6; D is uncertain. Germline loops: CDR1 SGHVS, CDR2 FQNEAQ. This CDR3 is built from 14 residues. V was cut by 1 base and J by 8 bases, with 9 bases left in between. The CDR3 sequence: CASSLVLLDSPLHF. The DNA for the CDR3 is TGTGCCAGCAGCTTAGTCCTCCTGGATTCACCCCTCCACTTT.

The gene calls are TRBV27 and TRBJ2-6; D not resolved. Per germline, CDR1 MNHEY and CDR2 SMNVEV (reference sequence). The CDR3 length is 18 residues. With 5 bases removed from V and 1 base from J, the gap between germline ends came to 18 bases. The CDR3, as DNA: TGTGCCAGCAGTCTCCGCCAAGGGCGCGTGTCTGGGGCCAACGTCCTGACTTTC. It translates to CASSLRQGRVSGANVLTF.

This rearrangement joins TRBV7-9 to TRBJ2-3; no reliable D call. The CDR3 consists of 14 residues. V lost 1 base to trimming and J lost 4 bases, with 9 bases between them. Germline V gives CDR1 SEHNR, CDR2 FQNEAQ (reference sequence). The CDR3 bases are TGTGCCAGCAGCTTAGGGTTAGCCCCAGATACGCAGTATTTT. Translated: CASSLGLAPDTQYF.

The chain uses TRBV4-1 and TRBJ1-1; D is unclear. The CDR3 runs to 15 residues. Germline-derived CDR1 and CDR2 are MGHRA and YSYEKL. V was trimmed by 1 base and J by 0 bases, leaving 9 bases between them. CDR3 nucleotide sequence: TGCGCCAGCAGCCAAGGTGGTCGGATGAACACTGAAGCTTTCTTT. Translation gives CASSQGGRMNTEAFF.

The chain has TRBV6-1 and TRBJ2-7, with TRBD1 identical over 8 bases. Germline V gene lookup returns CDR1 MNHNS and CDR2 SASEGT. The CDR3 contains 14 residues. J was trimmed by 3 bases and V by 5 bases; bases with no gene match: 6. The CDR3 DNA follows: TGTGCCAGCAGTATCGGACAGGGAGGCTACGAGCAGTACTTC. The encoded protein is CASSIGQGGYEQYF.